What follows are 22 T cell receptor beta chains derived from one specimen sequenced in a study of high-grade serous ovarian cancer treatment subgroups. Tumor tissue was taken before any definitive surgery or chemotherapy was given. The protocol was immunoSEQ multiplex PCR, while the TCRdb copy is restricted to in-frame clones and leaves out a portion. The table lists approximately 36,000 clones, 79% of them singletons. The sequenced material came from tumor tissue. These receptors all stem from a human donor with high-grade serous ovarian cancer.

The chain employs TRBV9 and TRBJ2-1; TRBD2 matches 8 bases. The CDR3 is 15 amino acids. Germline V gives CDR1 SGDLS, CDR2 YYNGEE. Trimming at V came to 6 bases and at J to 8 bases, leaving 13 bases not matched to a gene. DNA for the CDR3: TGTGCCAGCAACGTCGGGGGACTAGTGGACGATGAGCAGTTCTTC. This encodes CASNVGGLVDDEQFF.

This chain joins TRBV5-1 and TRBJ2-5; D remains ambiguous. V shed 0 bases and J shed 4 bases, with 7 bases lying between them. Germline V lookup: CDR1 SGHRS, CDR2 YFSETQ. The CDR3 runs to 13 residues. As DNA, the CDR3 is TGCGCCAGCAGCTTGGGTCAGCGAGAGACCCAGTACTTC. As protein: CASSLGQRETQYF.

The rearrangement uses TRBV5-1 and TRBJ1-3; the match to TRBD1 covers 7 bases. V lost 4 bases and J lost 4; bases outside the gene matches: 5. Germline lookup yields CDR1 SGHRS and CDR2 YFSETQ. CDR3 length: 14 amino acids. The CDR3: CASSPGGGGNTIYF. The CDR3 DNA reads TGCGCCAGCAGCCCAGGGGGAGGCGGAAACACCATATATTTT.

This clone was counted a single time. The chain is built from TRBV6-1 and TRBJ2-4; tentative D call: TRBD1 (6 bases). V was trimmed by 4 bases and J by 6 bases, leaving 16 bases between them. CDR3 size: 15 residues. The germline V gene has CDR1 MNHNS and CDR2 SASEGT. CDR3 in DNA: TGTGCCAGCAGTGTACAGGGAACCTCCGCAAACATTCAGTACTTC. Protein: CASSVQGTSANIQYF.

V is TRBV4-1 and J is TRBJ2-1; 10 nucleotides align to TRBD2. Germline V gene lookup returns CDR1 MGHRA and CDR2 YSYEKL. V gave up 3 bases and J gave up 1 base; unmatched junction bases: 0. This CDR3 contains 15 residues. The CDR3 spells CASSQTSGSYNEQFF. The CDR3 nucleotides read TGCGCCAGCAGCCAGACTAGCGGGTCCTACAATGAGCAGTTCTTC.

The V and J genes are TRBV18 and TRBJ2-7; 7 bases are shared with TRBD1. The CDR3 is 14 residues long. The V gene end was trimmed by 1 base and the J gene end by 2 bases; junction bases not matched to a gene: 2. Germline values: CDR1 KGHSH, CDR2 LQKENI. The CDR3, as DNA: TGTGCCAGCTCACCACTAGACAGGGCCTACGAGCAGTACTTC. Translating it yields CASSPLDRAYEQYF.

The CDR3 sequence is CASSLGGAATQYF. The DNA of the CDR3 is TGTGCCAGCAGCTTAGGGGGGGCTGCTACGCAGTATTTT. The V and J genes are TRBV7-3 and TRBJ2-3; tentative D call: TRBD2 (7 bases). Germline lookup yields CDR1 SGHTA and CDR2 FQGTGA. Trimming removed 2 bases from V and 8 bases from J, with 11 bases in between. The CDR3 covers 13 residues. Together with reference TRBV7-3 and TRBJ2-3, the CDR3 gives the full variable domain: GAGVSQTPSNKVTEKGKYVELRCDPISGHTALYWYRQSLGQGPEFLIYFQGTGAADDSGLPNDRFFAVRPEGSVSTLKIQRTERGDSAVYLCASSLGGAATQYFGPGTRLTVL.

The chain has TRBV5-8 and TRBJ2-3, with 10 positions matching TRBD1. The CDR3 has 16 amino acids. With V trimmed by 1 base and J by 1 base, 3 bases remained unmatched. CDR1 is SGHTS and CDR2 is YDEGEE in the germline V gene. The CDR3 nucleotides read TGTGCCAGCAGCTTGAAAGGACAGGGGGGCACAGATACGCAGTATTTT. It specifies CASSLKGQGGTDTQYF.

This chain uses TRBV4-3 with TRBJ2-7; no definite D call. The CDR3 is made up of 12 amino acids. CDR1 is LGHNA and CDR2 is YSLEER in the germline V gene. Trimming stripped 5 bases from V and 2 bases from J, with 7 bases between. The CDR3: CASSGDTYEQYF. In DNA, the CDR3 is TGCGCCAGCAGCGGCGACACCTACGAGCAGTACTTC.

This clone was seen a single time. The chain carries TRBV2 and TRBJ2-1, with D perhaps TRBD1 (5 bases). Germline CDR1 is SNHLY and CDR2 is FYNNEI. The CDR3 length is 12 residues. V was clipped by 4 bases and J by 6 bases, with 7 bases between them. This chain's CDR3 is CASSGTRNEQFF. The DNA for the CDR3 is TGTGCCAGCAGTGGGACACGCAATGAGCAGTTCTTC.

The chain couples TRBV29-1 to TRBJ2-3; 9 positions match TRBD2. Germline values: CDR1 SQVTM, CDR2 ANQGSEA. V dropped 0 bases and J dropped 1; count of bases not matched to a gene: 5. The CDR3 sequence is 16 residues long. The CDR3 is CSVEDRWTSGTDTQYF. CDR3 sequence (DNA): TGCAGCGTTGAAGATCGATGGACTAGCGGCACAGATACGCAGTATTTT.

This clone was observed a single time. This chain connects TRBV7-9 to TRBJ2-1; TRBD1 agrees at 7 bases. CDR1 is SEHNR, CDR2 FQNEAQ, per germline (reference sequence). V was clipped by 4 bases and J by 7 bases; unmatched bases: 1. This CDR3 has 12 amino acids. DNA for the CDR3: TGTGCCAGCAGCTCGACAGGGAATGAGCAGTTCTTC. Protein: CASSSTGNEQFF.

This chain links TRBV18 with TRBJ1-2; D is undetermined. Trimming shortened V by 5 bases and J by 6 bases, and 10 bases separated the two germline ends. Germline V CDR1 and CDR2: KGHSH, LQKENI. The CDR3 runs 12 residues. DNA for the CDR3: TGTGCCAGCTCAGGAGAAAGGGATGGCTACACCTTC. Amino acids: CASSGERDGYTF.

The rearrangement links TRBV6-5 to TRBJ1-2; no clear D gene. The CDR3 contains 15 residues. V was shortened by 4 bases and J by 2 bases, with 14 bases between the two germline ends. Germline loops: CDR1 MNHEY, CDR2 SVGAGI. CDR3 loop: CASSSEGRANYGYTF. The CDR3 DNA is TGTGCCAGCAGTTCAGAGGGTCGGGCGAACTATGGCTACACCTTC.

The chain uses TRBV27 and TRBJ2-7; D tentatively fits TRBD1 or TRBD2 (6 bases each). The germline V and J ends were trimmed by 4 bases and 0 bases, with 10 bases remaining between them. Germline CDR1 reads MNHEY; CDR2 reads SMNVEV (reference sequence). This CDR3 contains 14 residues. In DNA form, the CDR3 reads TGTGCCAGCAGTTGGGGGGCTAACTCCTACGAGCAGTACTTC. Translated, it gives CASSWGANSYEQYF.

The J gene is TRBJ1-4, the V gene TRBV7-2; TRBD1 might be the D (5 bases). CDR1 is SGHTA, CDR2 FQGNSA, per germline. CDR3 length: 14 amino acids. Trimming stripped 1 base from V and 8 bases from J, with 11 bases between. The CDR3 loop reads CASSLGGTGEKLFF. The CDR3 DNA reads TGTGCCAGCAGCTTAGGGGGGACCGGCGAAAAACTGTTTTTT.

This rearrangement joins TRBV10-2 to TRBJ1-5, with TRBD1 matching over 9 bases. After removal of 6 bases from V and 10 bases from J, the junction contained 4 bases not matched to a gene. CDR3 length equals 12 residues. CDR1 WSHSY and CDR2 SAAADI come from the germline V gene. This CDR3 reads CASRDRGVPQHF. The CDR3 DNA follows: TGCGCCAGCAGAGACAGGGGGGTTCCCCAGCATTTT.

The V and J genes are TRBV28 and TRBJ1-5, with 10 bases aligning to TRBD1. The CDR3 loop spans 18 amino acids. V shed 6 bases and J 1 base; nucleotides not matched to a gene: 12. Germline V CDR1 and CDR2: MDHEN, SYDVKM. The CDR3 loop is CASRSGQGVSRSNQPQHF. CDR3 bases: TGTGCCAGCAGGTCTGGACAGGGGGTCAGTCGGAGCAATCAGCCCCAGCATTTT.

This chain joins TRBV4-2 and TRBJ1-2, with a possible D match to TRBD1 (5 bases). From germline, CDR1 is LGHNA and CDR2 YNFKEQ. The CDR3 is made up of 16 amino acids. V lost 4 bases and J 5 bases, leaving 20 bases between the germline ends. The DNA of the CDR3 is TGTGCCAGCAGCCCCGTATCTCGGGACGGGCTATATGGCTACACCTTC. This translates into CASSPVSRDGLYGYTF.

The chain links TRBV10-3 to TRBJ1-3; no clear D gene. The CDR3 has 12 amino acids. The germline gives CDR1 ENHRY, CDR2 SYGVKD. The V and J ends lost 6 bases and 4 bases respectively, with 7 bases between them. The CDR3, as DNA: TGTGCCATCAGGGACGAGGGAAACACCATATATTTT. As protein: CAIRDEGNTIYF.

The chain carries TRBV28 and TRBJ2-7, with TRBD2 as a possible D gene (6 bases). The CDR3 is 13 amino acids. Trimming removed 9 bases at V and 4 bases at J, with 16 bases between. CDR1 and CDR2 from the germline V gene are MDHEN and SYDVKM. CDR3 protein: CASTPGDRYEQYF. CDR3 nucleotide sequence: TGTGCCAGTACTCCGGGGGATAGATACGAGCAGTACTTC.

Only a few counts were recorded for this clone. The rearrangement joins TRBV6-5 to TRBJ1-5; D is unresolved. The germline V gene encodes CDR1 MNHEY and CDR2 SVGAGI. This CDR3 comprises 13 residues. V lost 5 bases, J lost 7 bases, and 12 bases lay in between. CDR3 coding DNA: TGTGCCAGCAGTAACACGCGGATCCAGCCCCAGCATTTT. Protein sequence: CASSNTRIQPQHF.